These T cell receptor beta chains were read from a single sample in a study of Graves' ophthalmopathy and Graves' hyperthyroidism. Each CDR3 protein gets one entry after TCRdb re-called the multiplex PCR reads with MiXCR. Among 600,000 to 650,000 distinct CDR3 sequences listed, 22% were seen once. The specimen was peripheral blood. Source of these receptors: a woman between 18 and 29 years old with stable Graves' hyperthyroidism. Some clones in this sample may be carry-over from other donors' samples. The CDR3 runs from the conserved cysteine through the conserved F or W. Fields, in order: D gene, J gene, clone size, V gene, CDR3 protein, CDR3 DNA. The D gene is left open where the match is weak. Rows may omit the clone size; those that give it use once, few, many or a size class.

D gene: -; J gene: TRBJ1-2; clone size: many; V gene: TRBV18; CDR3 protein: CASSPPIGANYGYTF; CDR3 DNA: TGTGCCAGCTCACCACCGATAGGAGCTAACTATGGCTACACCTTC
D gene: TRBD1; J gene: TRBJ2-5; clone size: few; V gene: TRBV6-5; CDR3 protein: CASNRGRRETQYF; CDR3 DNA: TGTGCCAGCAACAGGGGAAGAAGAGAGACCCAGTACTTC
D gene: -; J gene: TRBJ2-2; clone size: -; V gene: TRBV3-1; CDR3 protein: CASSQWRAGELFF; CDR3 DNA: TGTGCCAGCAGCCAATGGAGGGCCGGGGAGCTGTTTTTT
D gene: TRBD1; J gene: TRBJ1-6; clone size: few; V gene: TRBV20-1; CDR3 protein: CSARDLGGTGGRSPLHF; CDR3 DNA: TGCAGTGCTAGAGATCTCGGGGGGACAGGGGGAAGGTCACCCCTCCACTTT
D gene: -; J gene: TRBJ1-1; clone size: -; V gene: TRBV12-3/TRBV12-4; CDR3 protein: CASTPAVWTEAFF; CDR3 DNA: TGTGCCAGCACCCCTGCGGTGTGGACTGAAGCTTTCTTT
D gene: TRBD1; J gene: TRBJ2-5; clone size: many; V gene: TRBV28; CDR3 protein: CASRLVGPRQGAETQYF; CDR3 DNA: TGTGCCAGCAGATTAGTGGGTCCGAGACAGGGGGCAGAGACCCAGTACTTC
D gene: -; J gene: TRBJ1-1; clone size: -; V gene: TRBV18; CDR3 protein: CASSPFRTAAEAFF; CDR3 DNA: TGTGCCAGCTCACCCTTCAGAACCGCGGCTGAAGCTTTCTTT
D gene: -; J gene: TRBJ1-2; clone size: many; V gene: TRBV27; CDR3 protein: CASSFNPGQVNYGYTF; CDR3 DNA: TGTGCCAGCAGTTTTAATCCGGGGCAGGTTAACTATGGCTACACCTTC
D gene: -; J gene: TRBJ2-7; clone size: -; V gene: TRBV18; CDR3 protein: CASSDHTGDEQYF; CDR3 DNA: TGTGCCAGCTCAGACCACACCGGCGACGAGCAGTACTTC
D gene: -; J gene: TRBJ1-6; clone size: many; V gene: TRBV3-1; CDR3 protein: CASSRLGGDSPLHF; CDR3 DNA: TGTGCCAGCAGTCGTTTGGGTGGGGATTCACCCCTCCACTTT
D gene: -; J gene: TRBJ2-7; clone size: -; V gene: TRBV12-3/TRBV12-4; CDR3 protein: CASSLAIHEQYF; CDR3 DNA: TGTGCCAGCAGCCTTGCAATCCACGAGCAGTACTTC
D gene: -; J gene: TRBJ2-2; clone size: -; V gene: TRBV28; CDR3 protein: CASSTGGSDLTGELFF; CDR3 DNA: TGTGCCAGCAGTACCGGTGGCAGTGACCTCACCGGGGAGCTGTTTTTT
D gene: TRBD2; J gene: TRBJ2-7; clone size: -; V gene: TRBV12-3/TRBV12-4; CDR3 protein: CASSPLGGRAVYEQYF; CDR3 DNA: TGTGCCAGCAGTCCCCTAGGCGGGAGGGCCGTCTACGAGCAGTACTTC
D gene: TRBD2; J gene: TRBJ2-5; clone size: few; V gene: TRBV9; CDR3 protein: CASSVGPAGGLETQYF; CDR3 DNA: TGTGCCAGCAGCGTAGGGCCAGCGGGAGGTCTGGAGACCCAGTACTTC
D gene: -; J gene: TRBJ1-2; clone size: many; V gene: TRBV20-1; CDR3 protein: CSASDFGGYTF; CDR3 DNA: TGCAGTGCTTCCGACTTTGGCGGCTACACCTTC
D gene: -; J gene: TRBJ1-2; clone size: many; V gene: TRBV11-2; CDR3 protein: CASSLDPRGHGYTF; CDR3 DNA: TGTGCCAGCAGCTTAGATCCAAGAGGGCACGGCTACACCTTC
D gene: TRBD1; J gene: TRBJ2-2; clone size: -; V gene: TRBV6-1; CDR3 protein: CATPTGLNTGELFF; CDR3 DNA: TGTGCCACACCGACAGGGCTGAACACCGGAGAGCTGTTTTTT
D gene: -; J gene: TRBJ1-2; clone size: -; V gene: TRBV5-6; CDR3 protein: CASSLLPLINYGYTF; CDR3 DNA: TGTGCCAGCAGCTTACTCCCTCTAATTAACTATGGCTACACCTTC
D gene: TRBD1; J gene: TRBJ1-5; clone size: many; V gene: TRBV12-3/TRBV12-4; CDR3 protein: CASSPTRPGQGAQPQHF; CDR3 DNA: TGTGCCAGCAGCCCTACCCGCCCGGGACAGGGAGCCCAGCCCCAGCATTTT
D gene: -; J gene: TRBJ2-7; clone size: many; V gene: TRBV24-1; CDR3 protein: CATSDGTRVEQYF; CDR3 DNA: TGTGCCACCAGTGATGGGACGAGGGTTGAGCAGTACTTC
D gene: -; J gene: TRBJ1-1; clone size: many; V gene: TRBV6-5; CDR3 protein: CASEGHLNTEAFF; CDR3 DNA: TGTGCCAGCGAGGGACATTTAAACACTGAAGCTTTCTTT
D gene: -; J gene: TRBJ1-2; clone size: many; V gene: TRBV19; CDR3 protein: CASKTDPASYGYTF; CDR3 DNA: TGTGCCAGTAAGACGGACCCGGCTAGCTATGGCTACACCTTC
D gene: -; J gene: TRBJ1-2; clone size: many; V gene: TRBV12-3/TRBV12-4; CDR3 protein: CASSLQGIDNGYTF; CDR3 DNA: TGTGCCAGCAGTCTACAGGGAATCGATAATGGCTACACCTTC
D gene: TRBD1; J gene: TRBJ1-1; clone size: many; V gene: TRBV5-6; CDR3 protein: CASSLGSRGYLNTEAFF; CDR3 DNA: TGTGCCAGCAGCTTGGGCTCCAGGGGGTATCTAAACACTGAAGCTTTCTTT
D gene: TRBD1; J gene: TRBJ1-1; clone size: many; V gene: TRBV5-1; CDR3 protein: CASSPQGAVTEAFF; CDR3 DNA: TGCGCCAGCAGCCCGCAGGGGGCAGTCACTGAAGCTTTCTTT
D gene: TRBD2; J gene: TRBJ2-2; clone size: -; V gene: TRBV12-3/TRBV12-4; CDR3 protein: CASSFQGLAAGELFF; CDR3 DNA: TGTGCCAGCAGTTTCCAGGGACTAGCCGCCGGGGAGCTGTTTTTT
D gene: TRBD1; J gene: TRBJ1-2; clone size: -; V gene: TRBV24-1; CDR3 protein: CATSPGQVGGYTF; CDR3 DNA: TGTGCCACCAGTCCGGGACAGGTTGGAGGCTACACCTTC
D gene: TRBD1; J gene: TRBJ1-1; clone size: many; V gene: TRBV28; CDR3 protein: CASSFSDRGIGEAFF; CDR3 DNA: TGTGCCAGCAGTTTTTCCGACAGGGGGATCGGTGAAGCTTTCTTT
D gene: TRBD1; J gene: TRBJ1-1; clone size: -; V gene: TRBV5-1; CDR3 protein: CASSGGQLANTEAFF; CDR3 DNA: TGCGCCAGCAGCGGGGGACAGCTCGCGAACACTGAAGCTTTCTTT
D gene: -; J gene: TRBJ1-2; clone size: few; V gene: TRBV6-1; CDR3 protein: CASTEGRDYGYTF; CDR3 DNA: TGTGCCAGCACCGAGGGGCGAGACTATGGCTACACCTTC
D gene: -; J gene: TRBJ2-2; clone size: -; V gene: TRBV27; CDR3 protein: CASSSQLVSAGELFF; CDR3 DNA: TGTGCCAGCAGTTCCCAACTAGTGAGCGCCGGGGAGCTGTTTTTT
D gene: -; J gene: TRBJ1-5; clone size: many; V gene: TRBV27; CDR3 protein: CASRLGTVSNQPQHF; CDR3 DNA: TGTGCCAGCAGGCTAGGGACCGTTAGTAATCAGCCCCAGCATTTT
D gene: TRBD2; J gene: TRBJ2-5; clone size: -; V gene: TRBV20-1; CDR3 protein: CSASPGSGLQETQYF; CDR3 DNA: TGCAGTGCTTCCCCGGGTAGCGGGTTACAAGAGACCCAGTACTTC
D gene: -; J gene: TRBJ2-2; clone size: few; V gene: TRBV7-9; CDR3 protein: CASSWKTGNTGELFF; CDR3 DNA: TGTGCCAGCAGCTGGAAGACAGGAAACACCGGGGAGCTGTTTTTT
D gene: TRBD1; J gene: TRBJ2-7; clone size: -; V gene: TRBV14; CDR3 protein: CASSQTGTGRYEQYF; CDR3 DNA: TGTGCCAGCAGCCAAACAGGGACAGGGAGGTACGAGCAGTACTTC
D gene: -; J gene: TRBJ1-5; clone size: many; V gene: TRBV27; CDR3 protein: CASSLFRRTRAYQPQHF; CDR3 DNA: TGTGCCAGCAGTTTATTCCGTCGGACCCGGGCGTATCAGCCCCAGCATTTT
D gene: -; J gene: TRBJ2-7; clone size: few; V gene: TRBV12-3/TRBV12-4; CDR3 protein: CASSFNLGEQYF; CDR3 DNA: TGTGCCAGCAGTTTTAATTTGGGCGAGCAGTACTTC
D gene: TRBD1; J gene: TRBJ1-2; clone size: many; V gene: TRBV6-5; CDR3 protein: CASSYQQGARGYTF; CDR3 DNA: TGTGCCAGCAGTTATCAACAGGGGGCGCGGGGCTACACCTTC
D gene: -; J gene: TRBJ2-4; clone size: few; V gene: TRBV4-1; CDR3 protein: CASSQGVGLAKNIQYF; CDR3 DNA: TGCGCCAGCAGCCAAGGTGTAGGCCTAGCCAAAAACATTCAGTACTTC
D gene: TRBD1; J gene: TRBJ2-5; clone size: -; V gene: TRBV29-1; CDR3 protein: CSVRTGGRETQYF; CDR3 DNA: TGCAGCGTGAGGACAGGGGGCCGTGAGACCCAGTACTTC
D gene: -; J gene: TRBJ1-2; clone size: -; V gene: TRBV6-5; CDR3 protein: CASSYSSGLGYTF; CDR3 DNA: TGTGCCAGCAGTTACTCGAGCGGGCTGGGCTACACCTTC
D gene: -; J gene: TRBJ2-7; clone size: many; V gene: TRBV20-1; CDR3 protein: CSAREGSTDREQYF; CDR3 DNA: TGCAGTGCTAGAGAGGGTAGTACAGATCGCGAGCAGTACTTC
D gene: -; J gene: TRBJ1-2; clone size: many; V gene: TRBV6-2/TRBV6-3; CDR3 protein: CASSYLTEMTGGSYGYTF; CDR3 DNA: TGTGCCAGCAGTTACCTCACGGAAATGACAGGCGGATCCTATGGCTACACCTTC
D gene: TRBD1; J gene: TRBJ2-7; clone size: many; V gene: TRBV19; CDR3 protein: CASSIGPGQAYEQYF; CDR3 DNA: TGTGCCAGTAGTATAGGTCCGGGACAGGCCTACGAGCAGTACTTC
D gene: -; J gene: TRBJ2-7; clone size: few; V gene: TRBV5-6; CDR3 protein: CASSLGGYASDEQYF; CDR3 DNA: TGTGCCAGCAGCTTGGGGGGTTATGCCTCCGACGAGCAGTACTTC